The 11 T cell receptor beta chains below come from one sample, sequenced in a study of cytomegalovirus exposure and HLA in healthy donors. It was with 60 Vbeta and 13 Jbeta primers that the PCR ran. Some clones are missing from TCRdb's copy, which holds only in-frame ones; the method was immunoSEQ multiplex PCR. The table has approximately 130,000 clones, 80% to 90% seen once. Sequencing input: PBMCs. The receptors were sampled from a man in his fifties or sixties in good health and CMV-seronegative.

This clone was seen a few times. The chain uses TRBV5-1 and TRBJ1-1, with D maybe TRBD1 (6 bases). The CDR3 is 14 amino acids. The germline V gene encodes CDR1 SGHRS and CDR2 YFSETQ. The V gene lost 4 bases and the J gene lost 0 bases, with 10 bases spanning the gap. The CDR3 sequence is CASSGQGLNTEAFF. In DNA form, the CDR3 reads TGCGCCAGCAGCGGTCAGGGGCTGAACACTGAAGCTTTCTTT.

The rearrangement uses TRBV19 and TRBJ2-7, with 10 bases fitting TRBD1. Germline CDR1 LNHDA, CDR2 SQIVND (reference sequence). This CDR3 contains 16 residues. V dropped 5 bases and J dropped 2; count of bases not matched to a gene: 9. CDR3 DNA sequence: TGTGCCAGTAGTGCTCCGGGACAGGGGTTCCCCTACGAGCAGTACTTC. It is translated as CASSAPGQGFPYEQYF. The full variable domain, in which reference TRBV19 and TRBJ2-7 provide the parts outside the CDR3, is DGGITQSPKYLFRKEGQNVTLSCEQNLNHDAMYWYRQDPGQGLRLIYYSQIVNDFQKGDIAEGYSVSREKKESFPLTVTSAQKNPTAFYLCASSAPGQGFPYEQYFGPGTRLTVT.

The chain employs TRBV6-5 and TRBJ2-3; 8 bases are shared with TRBD1. The CDR3 runs to 16 residues. V trimming: 4 bases; J trimming: 4 bases; junction bases outside the gene matches: 10. Germline assignment: CDR1 MNHEY and CDR2 SVGAGI. CDR3 bases: TGTGCCAGCAGTTTCTCGGGGACAGGCGATGCAGATACGCAGTATTTT. This encodes CASSFSGTGDADTQYF.

This chain links TRBV6-1 with TRBJ1-3; perhaps TRBD1 as D (5 bases). The CDR3 has 15 amino acids. Germline CDR1 MNHNS, CDR2 SASEGT. V was pared by 7 bases and J by 2 bases, with 15 bases between. The CDR3 nucleotides are TGTGCCAGCATGGCAGGGAGGTTAACTGGAAACACCATATATTTT. Translating gives CASMAGRLTGNTIYF.

This clone appeared a few times. The V gene is TRBV5-1, the J gene TRBJ1-6; D is undetermined. V lost 0 bases, J lost 1 base, and 11 bases lay in between. The CDR3 runs 17 residues. The germline gives CDR1 SGHRS, CDR2 YFSETQ. This CDR3 is CASSLARSESYNSPLHF. The CDR3 DNA reads as TGCGCCAGCAGCTTGGCCAGGTCGGAATCCTATAATTCACCCCTCCACTTT.

The gene calls are TRBV10-1 and TRBJ2-2; 7 bases map to TRBD2. Germline CDR1 is WNHNN and CDR2 is SYGVQD (reference sequence). V was clipped by 7 bases and J by 0 bases; unmatched bases: 8. The CDR3 has 16 amino acids. The CDR3 DNA follows: TGCGCCAGCAACTCGGGACGGGGGGCGAACACCGGGGAGCTGTTTTTT. It yields the protein CASNSGRGANTGELFF.

The V call is TRBV5-1, the J call TRBJ1-2; unclear D gene. Germline assignment: CDR1 SGHRS and CDR2 YFSETQ. There are 14 residues in the CDR3. V was pared by 4 bases and J by 5 bases, with 15 bases between. CDR3 sequence (DNA): TGCGCCAGCAGCCCCGGGCGGGAGTATTATGGCTACACCTTC. Protein product: CASSPGREYYGYTF.

V and J are TRBV7-9 and TRBJ2-7; perhaps TRBD1 as D (6 bases). Germline V gene data show CDR1 as SEHNR and CDR2 as FQNEAQ (reference sequence). Trimming removed 5 bases from V and 1 base from J, with 15 bases in between. CDR3 length: 15 amino acids. The CDR3 coding sequence is TGTGCCAGCAGCCACAGGACAGTATTATCCTACGAGCAGTACTTC. Translation gives CASSHRTVLSYEQYF.

The CDR3, as DNA: TGTGCCAGTAGTATTAGGACGGGGAGAAGCTCTGGAAACACCATATATTTT. Translating it yields CASSIRTGRSSGNTIYF. The chain combines TRBV19 with TRBJ1-3, with unresolved D. This CDR3 contains 17 residues. V gave up 3 bases and J gave up 0 bases, with 15 bases separating them. Germline values: CDR1 LNHDA, CDR2 SQIVND (reference sequence).

This sequence joins TRBV7-9 and TRBJ1-5, with D possibly matching TRBD1 (5 bases). In germline, CDR1 is SEHNR, CDR2 FQNEAQ (reference sequence). This CDR3 region has 15 residues. V gave up 1 base and J gave up 0 bases, with 7 bases separating them. The CDR3 nucleotides are TGTGCCAGCAGCTTAGTAGGGGATAGCAATCAGCCCCAGCATTTT. Its protein product is CASSLVGDSNQPQHF.

This chain links TRBV19 with TRBJ2-7; 7 bases are a match to TRBD2. With V trimmed by 4 bases and J by 0 bases, 3 bases remained unmatched. Germline values: CDR1 LNHDA, CDR2 SQIVND (reference sequence). The CDR3 is made up of 14 amino acids. CDR3 in amino acids: CASSSGGLSYEQYF. CDR3 DNA sequence: TGTGCCAGTAGTAGCGGGGGTCTCTCCTACGAGCAGTACTTC.